Here is one T cell receptor beta chain with its context. No antigen is known for it. This CDR3 has 14 residues. V lost 5 bases to trimming and J lost 5 bases, with 17 bases between them. Germline CDR1 reads SGHNT; CDR2 reads YYREEE (reference sequence). These data originate in a study of blood T cell dynamics during melanoma immunotherapy. Study context: Patients with metastatic melanoma got pembrolizumab or nivolumab-ipilimumab as first-line care. The study's findings and limits: Clones driving repertoire changes may be melanoma-specific or general immune activation.

The protocol was immunoSEQ multiplex PCR, while the TCRdb copy is restricted to in-frame clones and leaves out a portion. This table has about 13,000 clones, about 90% appearing once. Regarding time point: pre-treatment baseline. Response was assessed by RECIST 1.1 at 12 weeks, except a couple of rapid progressors. Patients with prior systemic cancer treatment, concomitant immunosuppressants, or other active malignancies were excluded. Sequenced material: blood, taken from a patient treated with checkpoint blockade. This chain uses TRBV5-4 with TRBJ2-7; D may match TRBD1 or TRBD2 (7 bases each). This clonotype was sampled from a human donor with melanoma. Here the CDR3 reads CASREGAGVNEQYF. Here the CDR3 DNA reads TGTGCCAGCAGGGAGGGGGCGGGAGTCAACGAGCAGTACTTC.